This T cell receptor beta chain was identified in a study of beta chain features in type 1 diabetes. Study details: On cell yields, gender and age, patients and healthy donors were similar. Study observations and caveats: HLA influence on TCRB rearrangement stayed unresolved here.

The CDR3 consists of 16 residues. V gave up 3 bases and J gave up 0 bases, with 14 bases separating them. Germline V gives CDR1 KGHSH, CDR2 LQKENI. Isolated RNA was reverse transcribed in full, so expressed TCRB transcripts were sequenced. Assay: immunoSEQ multiplex PCR; the TCRdb copy retains only in-frame clones and omits some. The sample includes hundreds of thousands of clones, approximately 15% of them seen just once. A word on this clone: Antigen unknown.

Markers CD45RO/CCR7/CD25/CD127/CD95/CD27 served to sort CD4+ naive, central memory, regulatory and stem cell-like memory cells. The sample taken for sequencing was naive CD4+ T cells from blood. The receptor's source is a man younger than 45 in good health. This sequence joins TRBV18 and TRBJ1-2; D ambiguous. Written as DNA, the CDR3 is TGTGCCAGCTCACCTGTGCCCGAGGTGGCTAACTATGGCTACACCTTC. It encodes CASSPVPEVANYGYTF.